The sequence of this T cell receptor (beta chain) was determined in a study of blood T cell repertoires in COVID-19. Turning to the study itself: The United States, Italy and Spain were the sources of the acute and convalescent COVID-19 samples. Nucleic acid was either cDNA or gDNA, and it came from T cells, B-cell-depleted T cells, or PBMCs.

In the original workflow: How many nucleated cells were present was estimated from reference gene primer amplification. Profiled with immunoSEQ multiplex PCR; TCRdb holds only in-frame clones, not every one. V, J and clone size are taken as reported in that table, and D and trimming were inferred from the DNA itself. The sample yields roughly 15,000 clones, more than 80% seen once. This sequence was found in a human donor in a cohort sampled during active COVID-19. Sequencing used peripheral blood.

CDR3 region: CASSSAGNSYEQYF. The CDR3 bases are TGTGCCAGCAGCTCGGCAGGGAACTCCTACGAGCAGTACTTC. The V gene is TRBV7-8, the J gene TRBJ2-5, with a possible D match to TRBD1 (5 bases). The DNA end lines up better with TRBJ2-7; the J call may be wrong. CDR1 and CDR2 (germline): SGHVS, FQNEAQ. The CDR3 length is 14 residues.